The 30 T cell receptor beta chains in this list originate from one sample, sequenced in a study of blood T cell repertoires in COVID-19. TCRdb's table, derived via immunoSEQ multiplex PCR, lists solely in-frame clones and lacks some. The sample contains 270,000 or so clones, roughly 89% of which appear only once. Sequenced material: peripheral blood. The source of these receptors is a woman aged 30 to 39 with active or convalescent COVID-19.

The chain links TRBV2 to TRBJ1-5; 10 nucleotides align to TRBD1. Trimming removed 6 bases from V and 15 bases from J; junction bases left unmatched: 11. Germline V CDR1 and CDR2: SNHLY, FYNNEI. CDR3 size: 13 residues. Here the CDR3 DNA reads TGTGCCAGCAGCCCGGGACAGGGGTCTCCCGGGCATTTT. Translating gives CASSPGQGSPGHF.

This chain connects TRBV23-1 to TRBJ2-5, with TRBD2 matching over 10 bases. TRBV23-1 is classed as an ORF, of uncertain function. The CDR3 consists of 17 residues. J gave up 2 bases and V 2 bases, and 8 bases lay outside the gene matches. CDR3 in DNA: TGCGCCAGCAGTCAAAAAGCCCGGACTAGCGGTCAAGAGACCCAGTACTTC. Protein sequence: CASSQKARTSGQETQYF.

This clone came up once. The chain carries TRBV5-1 and TRBJ2-1; 8 bases match TRBD2. The CDR3 extends over 16 amino acids. Germline V gives CDR1 SGHRS, CDR2 YFSETQ. J gave up 9 bases and V 0 bases, and 11 bases lay outside the gene matches. CDR3 region: CASSLGAGGADSEQFF. The DNA for the CDR3 is TGCGCCAGCAGCTTGGGTGCCGGGGGGGCGGACAGTGAGCAGTTCTTC.

The genes are TRBV5-6 and TRBJ1-2, with 8 bases matching TRBD1. This CDR3 region has 14 residues. Germline V gene data show CDR1 as SGHDT and CDR2 as YYEEEE. V was pared by 4 bases and J by 7 bases, with 9 bases of the junction left unmatched. CDR3 DNA sequence: TGTGCCAGCAGCCAAACAGGGGGAAGACGTGGCTACACCTTC. This sequence encodes CASSQTGGRRGYTF.

The J gene is TRBJ2-1, the V gene TRBV24-1; 7 nucleotides line up with TRBD1. CDR1 is KGHDR, CDR2 SFDVKD, per germline. The CDR3 totals 15 residues. V was pared by 4 bases and J by 7 bases, with 9 bases of the junction left unmatched. CDR3 region: CATSDQSTGKNEQFF. The CDR3 DNA is TGTGCCACCAGTGACCAATCGACAGGGAAGAATGAGCAGTTCTTC.

The J gene is TRBJ2-7, the V gene TRBV21-1; TRBD2 reflects the table's D call only, with no check against the DNA. TRBV21-1 is an annotated pseudogene. This CDR3 region has 14 residues. The CDR3: CASSKEGGFYEQYF. The DNA for the CDR3 is TGTGCCAGCAGCAAAGAGGGGGGGTTCTACGAGCAGTACTTC.

V is TRBV7-8 and J is TRBJ2-4; the D gene is possibly TRBD2 (5 bases). This CDR3 has 13 residues. The germline gives CDR1 SGHVS, CDR2 FQNEAQ. V dropped 2 bases and J dropped 6 bases, with 8 bases sitting between them. The CDR3 reads CASSLSGLNIQYF. The DNA for the CDR3 is TGTGCCAGCAGCTTAAGCGGACTAAACATTCAGTACTTC.

The V call is TRBV29-1, the J call TRBJ2-3; 10 bases agree with TRBD1. J gave up 7 bases and V 6 bases, and 16 bases lay outside the gene matches. This CDR3 spans 16 amino acids. Germline assignment: CDR1 SQVTM and CDR2 ANQGSEA. CDR3 in amino acids: CSVIPGTGDEGHTQYF. CDR3 DNA: TGCAGCGTCATCCCCGGGACAGGGGATGAAGGGCATACGCAGTATTTT.

This chain uses TRBV6-2 or TRBV6-3 with TRBJ1-5, with 10 bases aligning to TRBD1. Germline CDR1 reads MNHEY; CDR2 reads SVGEGT. CDR3 length equals 19 residues. V was clipped by 0 bases and J by 2 bases; unmatched bases: 10. The CDR3 bases are TGTGCCAGCAGTTACTCCTCCGGGACAGGGGTTTTAGGCAATCAGCCCCAGCATTTT. It translates to CASSYSSGTGVLGNQPQHF.

This chain uses TRBV27 with TRBJ1-1, with D hard to call. V was shortened by 3 bases and J by 0 bases, with 5 bases between the two germline ends. Germline values: CDR1 MNHEY, CDR2 SMNVEV (reference sequence). The CDR3 has 13 residues. The CDR3 nucleotides are TGTGCCAGCAGTTTCGAGATGAACACTGAAGCTTTCTTT. As protein: CASSFEMNTEAFF.

The chain uses TRBV7-3 and TRBJ2-3; tentative D call: TRBD2 (6 bases). This CDR3 comprises 16 residues. CDR1 and CDR2 (germline): SGHTA, FQGTGA. V was shortened by 5 bases and J by 4 bases, with 19 bases between the two germline ends. The CDR3 loop reads CASSAPGRGFPDTQYF. CDR3 DNA sequence: TGTGCCAGCAGCGCCCCTGGGCGGGGTTTTCCAGATACGCAGTATTTT.

The chain is built from TRBV24-1 and TRBJ1-1; TRBD1 is a possible D gene (6 bases). The ends were cut back, 9 bases at V and 4 bases at J, with 17 bases in the middle. Germline V gives CDR1 KGHDR, CDR2 SFDVKD. CDR3 size: 14 residues. In DNA form, the CDR3 reads TGTGCCACCCGCCGAACAGGGTCGAGCACTGAAGCTTTCTTT. Translated: CATRRTGSSTEAFF.

The chain couples TRBV7-2 to TRBJ1-1, with D perhaps matching TRBD1 (6 bases). Germline V gives CDR1 SGHTA, CDR2 FQGNSA. The length of the CDR3 is 14 residues. Trimming left V 5 bases short and J 1 base short, with 11 bases between. The CDR3 is CASSILQGNTEAFF. The CDR3 DNA reads as TGTGCCAGCAGCATACTACAGGGGAACACTGAAGCTTTCTTT.

The chain has TRBV7-9 and TRBJ1-6; possibly TRBD1 for D (6 bases). Trimming stripped 4 bases from V and 7 bases from J, with 11 bases between. This CDR3 comprises 14 residues. Looked up from germline, CDR1 is SEHNR and CDR2 is FQNEAQ (reference sequence). CDR3 region: CASSSDSINSPLHF. Here the CDR3 DNA reads TGTGCCAGCAGCTCGGACAGCATAAATTCACCCCTCCACTTT.

This clone has a handful of counts. The chain is built from TRBV6-1 and TRBJ2-2; weak D call: TRBD2 (5 bases). With 1 base removed from V and 7 bases from J, the gap between germline ends came to 13 bases. The germline CDR1 and CDR2 sequences are MNHNS and SASEGT. This CDR3 comprises 15 residues. CDR3 loop: CASSEEAASSGELFF. In DNA form, the CDR3 reads TGTGCCAGCAGTGAAGAAGCGGCTAGCAGCGGGGAGCTGTTTTTT.

This chain joins TRBV19 and TRBJ1-1, with TRBD1 matching 7 bases. With 9 bases clipped from V and 5 bases from J, the junction kept 9 bases outside the gene matches. This CDR3 is built from 13 residues. CDR1 is LNHDA and CDR2 is SQIVND in the germline V gene (reference sequence). The CDR3 nucleotides are TGTGCCAGGACCCGACAGGGAGGTACTGAAGCTTTCTTT. As protein: CARTRQGGTEAFF.

The table lists this clone with a count of one. V gene TRBV27 combines with J gene TRBJ1-2; D ambiguous. The CDR3 runs to 13 residues. Trimming stripped 2 bases from V and 4 bases from J, with 8 bases between. From germline, CDR1 is MNHEY and CDR2 SMNVEV (reference sequence). CDR3 bases: TGTGCCAGCAGTTTAAGAGCGAGCTATGGCTACACCTTC. Protein sequence: CASSLRASYGYTF.

The chain links TRBV3-1 (or the pseudogene TRBV3-2) to TRBJ1-2, with TRBD1 matching over 8 bases. Germline lookup yields CDR1 LGHDT and CDR2 YNNKEL (reference sequence). The length of the CDR3 is 16 residues. Trimming at V came to 0 bases and at J to 4 bases, leaving 7 bases not matched to a gene. The DNA of the CDR3 is TGTGCCAGCAGCCAAGATCTTAGGGGACAGGTCTATGGCTACACCTTC. Its translation is CASSQDLRGQVYGYTF.

The V and J genes are TRBV29-1 and TRBJ2-1; 12 nucleotides match TRBD2. With V trimmed by 6 bases and J by 8 bases, 20 bases remained unmatched. CDR1 is SQVTM, CDR2 ANQGSEA, per germline. The length of the CDR3 is 18 residues. CDR3 sequence: CSVAGGLAGGPRGYEQFF. In DNA form, the CDR3 reads TGCAGCGTCGCGGGGGGCCTAGCGGGGGGGCCCCGTGGTTATGAGCAGTTCTTC.

V is TRBV6-5 and J is TRBJ1-5, with unresolved D. This CDR3 is 13 amino acids long. Per germline, CDR1 MNHEY and CDR2 SVGAGI. V lost 6 bases and J 5 bases, leaving 11 bases between the germline ends. The CDR3 nucleotides are TGTGCCAGCAGGGGAGGTTCACATCAGCCCCAGCATTTT. This codes for CASRGGSHQPQHF.

The J gene is TRBJ2-3, the V gene TRBV19, with 9 bases matching TRBD2. Germline CDR1 reads LNHDA; CDR2 reads SQIVND (reference sequence). With 4 bases clipped from V and 4 bases from J, the junction kept 6 bases outside the gene matches. The CDR3 runs 15 residues. The CDR3 coding sequence is TGTGCCAGTAGTAGCGGGGGGGCCGGGGCAGATACGCAGTATTTT. This codes for CASSSGGAGADTQYF.

This clone appeared once. The chain carries TRBV19 and TRBJ1-2; D not certain. This CDR3 comprises 13 residues. V shed 5 bases and J shed 2 bases, with 9 bases lying between them. Looked up from germline, CDR1 is LNHDA and CDR2 is SQIVND (reference sequence). CDR3 DNA: TGTGCCAGTAGTCAAGCCTCCAACTATGGCTACACCTTC. This sequence encodes CASSQASNYGYTF.

The gene calls are TRBV4-1 and TRBJ2-1; 8 bases agree with TRBD2. The V and J ends lost 2 bases and 8 bases, in that order; junction bases with no gene match: 11. Germline V gene sequence: CDR1 MGHRA, CDR2 YSYEKL. The CDR3 consists of 16 residues. CDR3 nucleotide sequence: TGCGCCAGCAGCCAATTAGGGCGGGGGGAGGTCGATGAGCAGTTCTTC. It codes for CASSQLGRGEVDEQFF.

This clone was recorded once. The gene calls are TRBV5-5 and TRBJ1-1, with 8 bases aligning to TRBD1. The CDR3 totals 16 residues. Germline trimming cut 5 bases from V and 1 base from J; bases unmatched to any gene: 10. Germline V gene sequence: CDR1 SGHKS, CDR2 YYEKEE (reference sequence). The CDR3 is CASSRPAGTGNTEAFF. CDR3 nucleotides: TGTGCCAGCAGTCGCCCTGCCGGGACAGGGAACACTGAAGCTTTCTTT.

This clone was seen just once. This sequence joins TRBV5-4 and TRBJ2-6, with 7 bases aligning to TRBD1. Looked up from germline, CDR1 is SGHNT and CDR2 is YYREEE (reference sequence). The junction had 15 bases not matched to a gene; V was cut back by 3 bases and J by 0 bases. The CDR3 runs 20 residues. The CDR3 nucleotides read TGTGCCAGCAGCTCTCCCACCTCGGACAGGATCTCCTCTGGGGCCAACGTCCTGACTTTC. As protein: CASSSPTSDRISSGANVLTF.

This chain joins TRBV28 and TRBJ1-4; 7 nucleotides agree with TRBD1. There are 15 residues in the CDR3. CDR1 and CDR2 (germline): MDHEN, SYDVKM. The J segment lost 5 bases and the V segment lost 7 bases, leaving 10 bases of the junction unmatched. Here the CDR3 DNA reads TGTGCCAGCAAAATAATAGGGGGCCTAAATGAAAAACTGTTTTTT. Translation: CASKIIGGLNEKLFF.

V and J are TRBV10-1 and TRBJ2-1; TRBD1 might be the D (6 bases). Germline V gene lookup returns CDR1 WNHNN and CDR2 SYGVQD (reference sequence). The CDR3 length is 16 residues. With 0 bases removed from V and 6 bases from J, the gap between germline ends came to 15 bases. In DNA form, the CDR3 reads TGCGCCAGCAGTGAGTCGATACAGGGAGAAGTCAATGAGCAGTTCTTC. This sequence encodes CASSESIQGEVNEQFF.

The J gene is TRBJ1-4, the V gene TRBV14; D not certain. This CDR3 comprises 15 residues. Deletions cut 1 base from V and 4 bases from J, with 10 bases between. Germline assignment: CDR1 SGHDN and CDR2 FVKESK. The CDR3 is CASSQVRQDNEKLFF. CDR3 coding DNA: TGTGCCAGCAGCCAAGTGAGACAAGATAATGAAAAACTGTTTTTT.

The rearrangement joins TRBV7-3 to TRBJ1-1; 7 bases are a match to TRBD1. V gave up 5 bases and J gave up 1 base; unmatched junction bases: 10. The germline CDR1 and CDR2 sequences are SGHTA and FQGTGA. The CDR3 has 16 amino acids. CDR3 loop: CASSPNSGQRNTEAFF. The DNA for the CDR3 is TGTGCCAGCAGCCCCAACTCGGGACAGAGGAACACTGAAGCTTTCTTT.

The chain joins TRBV15 to TRBJ1-5; D uncertain. The V and J ends lost 3 bases and 2 bases respectively, with 8 bases between them. The CDR3 loop spans 14 amino acids. Germline CDR1 is LNHNV and CDR2 is YYDKDF (reference sequence). For the CDR3, the DNA is TGTGCCACCAGCAGCACCTTAGGCAATCAGCCCCAGCATTTT. Its translation is CATSSTLGNQPQHF.